This TCR beta chain came from a study of blood T cell repertoires in COVID-19. In the authors' methods: Reference gene primer amplification gave nucleated cell count estimates. Measured with immunoSEQ multiplex PCR; TCRdb has only the in-frame clones, and not every one. V and J calls and clone size come straight from that table; D and trimming were deduced from the DNA. The table lists 130,000 to 150,000 clones, roughly 82% of them singletons. CDR3 length: 14 amino acids. Trimming stripped 5 bases from V and 2 bases from J, with 10 bases between. Germline CDR1 reads SGHTA; CDR2 reads FQGNSA. The sample holds a few counts of this clone.

The genes are TRBV7-2 and TRBJ1-5, with D perhaps matching TRBD1 (5 bases). The receptor was isolated from a man between 60 and 70 years old with active or convalescent COVID-19. The specimen was peripheral blood. Here the CDR3 reads CASSPPGGNQPQHF. The CDR3 nucleotides read TGTGCCAGCAGCCCCCCGGGGGGCAATCAGCCCCAGCATTTT.